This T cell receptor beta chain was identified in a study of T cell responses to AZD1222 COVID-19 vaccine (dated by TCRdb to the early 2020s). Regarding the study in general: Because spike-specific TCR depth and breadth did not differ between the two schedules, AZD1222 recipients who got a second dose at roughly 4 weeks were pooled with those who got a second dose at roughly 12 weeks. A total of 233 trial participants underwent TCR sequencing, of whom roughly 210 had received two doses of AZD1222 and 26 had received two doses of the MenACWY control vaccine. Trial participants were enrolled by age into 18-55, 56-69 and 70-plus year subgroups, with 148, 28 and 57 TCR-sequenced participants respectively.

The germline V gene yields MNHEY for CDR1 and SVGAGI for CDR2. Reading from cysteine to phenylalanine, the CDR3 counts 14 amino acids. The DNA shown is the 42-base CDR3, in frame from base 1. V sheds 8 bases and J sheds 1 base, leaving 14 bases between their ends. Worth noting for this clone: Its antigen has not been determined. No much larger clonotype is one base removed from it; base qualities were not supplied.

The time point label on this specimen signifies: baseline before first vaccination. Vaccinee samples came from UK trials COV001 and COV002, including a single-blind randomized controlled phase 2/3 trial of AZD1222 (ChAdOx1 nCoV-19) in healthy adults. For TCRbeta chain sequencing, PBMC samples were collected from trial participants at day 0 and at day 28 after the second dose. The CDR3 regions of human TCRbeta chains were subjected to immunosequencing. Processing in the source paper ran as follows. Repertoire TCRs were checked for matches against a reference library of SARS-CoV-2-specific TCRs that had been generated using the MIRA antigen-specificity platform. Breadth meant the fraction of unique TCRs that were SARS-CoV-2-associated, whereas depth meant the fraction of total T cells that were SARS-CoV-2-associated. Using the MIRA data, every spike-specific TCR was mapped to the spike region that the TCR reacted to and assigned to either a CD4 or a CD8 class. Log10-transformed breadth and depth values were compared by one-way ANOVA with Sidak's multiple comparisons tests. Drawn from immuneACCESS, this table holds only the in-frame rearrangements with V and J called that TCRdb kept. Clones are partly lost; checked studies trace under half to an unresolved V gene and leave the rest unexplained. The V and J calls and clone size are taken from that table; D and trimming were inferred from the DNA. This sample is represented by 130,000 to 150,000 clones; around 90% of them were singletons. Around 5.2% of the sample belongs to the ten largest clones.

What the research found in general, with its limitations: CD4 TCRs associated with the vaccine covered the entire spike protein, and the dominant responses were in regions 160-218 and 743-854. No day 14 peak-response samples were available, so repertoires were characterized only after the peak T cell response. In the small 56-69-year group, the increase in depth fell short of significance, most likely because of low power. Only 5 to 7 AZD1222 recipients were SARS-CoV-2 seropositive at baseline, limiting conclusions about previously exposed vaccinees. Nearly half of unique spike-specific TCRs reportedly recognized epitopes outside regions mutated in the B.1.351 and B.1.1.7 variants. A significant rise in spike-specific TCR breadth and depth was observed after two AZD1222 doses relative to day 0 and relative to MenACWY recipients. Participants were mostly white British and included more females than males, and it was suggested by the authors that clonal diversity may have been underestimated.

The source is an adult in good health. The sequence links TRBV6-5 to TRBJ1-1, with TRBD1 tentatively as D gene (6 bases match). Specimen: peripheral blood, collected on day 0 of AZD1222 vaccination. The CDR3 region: CASARDRRNTEAFF. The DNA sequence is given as TGTGCCAGCGCGCGAGACAGGAGGAACACTGAAGCTTTCTTT.